This TCR beta chain was retrieved from a study of technical replicates of blood from a handful of donors. In the case of this clone: This CDR3 is also generated by other DNA sequences in the sample.

Generated by immunoSEQ multiplex PCR, the TCRdb table keeps only in-frame clones and is missing some. The sample shows approximately 75,000 clones, more than 90% of them seen only once. The CDR3 has 14 residues. V was trimmed by 4 bases and J by 0 bases, leaving 11 bases between them. Germline CDR1 SGHRS, CDR2 YFSETQ. The sample taken for sequencing was T cells isolated from PBMCs. This chain uses TRBV5-1 with TRBJ2-7, with D possibly TRBD2 on 6 matching bases. The sequence came from a human donor in good health. CDR3 protein: CASSLGGSSYEQYF. The DNA of the CDR3 is TGCGCCAGCAGCCTCGGGGGAAGCTCCTACGAGCAGTACTTC. Full variable domain (remainder filled in from reference TRBV5-1 and TRBJ2-7): KAGVTQTPRYLIKTRGQQVTLSCSPISGHRSVSWYQQTPGQGLQFLFEYFSETQRNKGNFPGRFSGRQFSNSRSEMNVSTLELGDSALYLCASSLGGSSYEQYFGPGTRLTVT.